This TCR beta chain was observed in a study of shared clonotypes between healthy human individuals. Measured with immunoSEQ multiplex PCR; TCRdb has only the in-frame clones, and not every one. Of roughly 770,000 clones in the sample, 90% to 98% were seen once. CD45RO-negative, CCR7-positively selected cells formed the naive CD8 fraction, excluding terminally differentiated effector memory CD45RA+ cells. Looked up from germline, CDR1 is SGHRS and CDR2 is YFSETQ. The ends lost 1 base at V and 4 bases at J; junction bases unmatched: 5. There are 15 residues in the CDR3. The clonotype comes from a man between 25 and 39 years old in good health. The chain combines TRBV5-1 with TRBJ2-1; TRBD1 matches at 7 bases. The sequencing input was naive CD8+ T cells sorted from blood. The CDR3 DNA reads TGCGCCAGCAGCTTGACACAGGGGTTTTACAATGAGCAGTTCTTC. It is translated as CASSLTQGFYNEQFF. Complete variable domain (other parts from reference TRBV5-1 and TRBJ2-1): KAGVTQTPRYLIKTRGQQVTLSCSPISGHRSVSWYQQTPGQGLQFLFEYFSETQRNKGNFPGRFSGRQFSNSRSEMNVSTLELGDSALYLCASSLTQGFYNEQFFGPGTRLTVL.